These 19 T cell receptor beta chains were sequenced from one sample in a study of cytomegalovirus exposure and HLA in healthy donors. The PCR was carried out with 60 Vbeta primers and 13 Jbeta primers. TCRdb's copy holds only in-frame clones and misses some; the assay was immunoSEQ multiplex PCR. The table has under 150,000 clones, 70% to 80% seen once; the top ten hold 2.9%. The sample consisted of PBMCs. These TCRs come from a human donor in good health.

This clone is a singleton in its sample. The V and J genes are TRBV7-9 and TRBJ1-1; 8 bases are shared with TRBD1. This CDR3 is built from 14 residues. Germline V gene data show CDR1 as SEHNR and CDR2 as FQNEAQ (reference sequence). The V segment lost 5 bases and the J segment 5 bases; nucleotides outside the gene matches: 7. The CDR3, as DNA: TGTGCCAGCAGCCGATCAGGGGGCAGGACTGAAGCTTTCTTT. It codes for CASSRSGGRTEAFF.

The sample holds a few counts of this clone. The gene calls are TRBV27 and TRBJ1-1, with TRBD1 matching over 8 bases. Germline CDR1 and CDR2: MNHEY and SMNVEV (reference sequence). CDR3 length: 16 amino acids. Trimming at V came to 3 bases and at J to 5 bases, leaving 11 bases not matched to a gene. The CDR3 DNA sequence: TGTGCCAGCAGTTTGGTCAGGGGGCCTCTAGGGACTGAAGCTTTCTTT. Protein: CASSLVRGPLGTEAFF.

This clone was seen more than once but under ten times. The CDR3 DNA reads as TGTGCCAGCACCCACGGGACTCCTCGGGAGACCCAGTACTTC. Protein product: CASTHGTPRETQYF. This sequence joins TRBV6-6 and TRBJ2-5; possible D gene TRBD2, 6 bases. The V gene's germline CDR1 is MNHNY and CDR2 SVGAGI (reference sequence). V gave up 7 bases and J gave up 5 bases, with 17 bases separating them. The CDR3 runs to 14 residues.

The chain combines TRBV4-2 with TRBJ2-3; 10 bases fit TRBD2. The germline gives CDR1 LGHNA, CDR2 YNFKEQ. Trimming removed 1 base from V and 1 base from J; junction bases left unmatched: 2. The CDR3 extends over 16 amino acids. The CDR3 nucleotides read TGTGCCAGCAGCCAAGTAGCGGGGGGTGGCACAGATACGCAGTATTTT. Translation gives CASSQVAGGGTDTQYF.

This chain uses TRBV19 with TRBJ1-6; no firm D call. The CDR3 loop spans 15 amino acids. The V end lost 9 bases, the J end lost 10 bases, and 22 bases lay between the germline ends. Germline CDR1 is LNHDA and CDR2 is SQIVND (reference sequence). As DNA, the CDR3 is TGTGCCAGCCGAGTTCCGGGGAATTTGGGGTCACCCCTCCACTTT. Translated, it gives CASRVPGNLGSPLHF.

CDR3 in amino acids: CAWSVGSGQYNEQFF. The CDR3 DNA reads as TGTGCCTGGAGTGTAGGTAGCGGACAATACAATGAGCAGTTCTTC. This sequence joins TRBV30 and TRBJ2-1; a possible D gene is TRBD2 (6 bases). Germline CDR1 GTSNPN, CDR2 SVGIG (reference sequence). With 0 bases removed from V and 4 bases from J, the gap between germline ends came to 13 bases. This CDR3 has 15 residues.

This chain connects TRBV27 to TRBJ2-2; possibly TRBD1 for D (6 bases). This CDR3 has 14 amino acids. The germline V and J ends were trimmed by 2 bases and 6 bases, with 10 bases remaining between them. Per the germline V gene, CDR1 is MNHEY and CDR2 is SMNVEV (reference sequence). The CDR3 is CASSLPGAAGELFF. The CDR3 DNA follows: TGTGCCAGCAGTTTACCAGGGGCGGCCGGGGAGCTGTTTTTT.

This chain joins TRBV7-2 and TRBJ2-2; TRBD2 aligns across 8 bases. Trimming cost V 1 base and J 6 bases; bases outside gene matches: 7. CDR3 length equals 16 residues. Germline V gives CDR1 SGHTA, CDR2 FQGNSA. CDR3 loop: CASSLVSGGAPGELFF. The CDR3 nucleotides read TGTGCCAGCAGCTTAGTTTCCGGGGGGGCCCCCGGGGAGCTGTTTTTT.

The chain has TRBV2 and TRBJ1-5; D remains unclear. Deletions cut 7 bases from V and 6 bases from J, with 13 bases between. The germline V gene has CDR1 SNHLY and CDR2 FYNNEI. The CDR3 covers 13 residues. CDR3 coding DNA: TGTGCCAGCACCTCCGCAGTGTTTCAGCCCCAGCATTTT. Protein: CASTSAVFQPQHF.

The CDR3 loop is CASSIDPGASTSEQYF. The CDR3 nucleotides read TGTGCCAGTAGTATAGACCCGGGAGCCTCCACGTCCGAGCAGTACTTC. The chain recombines TRBV19 with TRBJ2-7, with D tentatively TRBD2 (6 bases). The length of the CDR3 is 16 residues. V lost 0 bases, J lost 6 bases, and 18 bases lay in between. Looked up from germline, CDR1 is LNHDA and CDR2 is SQIVND (reference sequence).

The chain carries TRBV29-1 and TRBJ1-1; D uncertain. Germline CDR1 reads SQVTM; CDR2 reads ANQGSEA. This CDR3 is 12 amino acids long. V dropped 2 bases and J dropped 1 base, with 5 bases sitting between them. The CDR3 coding sequence is TGCAGCGTTGAATTGAGGAACACTGAAGCTTTCTTT. Amino acids: CSVELRNTEAFF.

The V call is TRBV7-2, the J call TRBJ1-1; tentatively, D is TRBD1 (6 bases). The germline V gene encodes CDR1 SGHTA and CDR2 FQGNSA. The CDR3 has 12 residues. V lost 6 bases, J lost 9 bases, and 14 bases lay in between. The CDR3: CASSSDSYKAFF. CDR3 in DNA: TGTGCCAGCAGTTCGGACAGTTATAAAGCTTTCTTT.

The chain employs TRBV9 and TRBJ2-5, with a tentative D call TRBD2 (5 bases). The CDR3 loop spans 16 amino acids. V was pared by 4 bases and J by 5 bases, with 21 bases between. The germline V gene has CDR1 SGDLS and CDR2 YYNGEE. The CDR3 DNA follows: TGTGCCAGCAGCCCCAGACACGCTTTTTCGGGGGAGACCCAGTACTTC. Residues: CASSPRHAFSGETQYF. The full variable domain, its missing parts supplied by reference TRBV9 and TRBJ2-5, is DSGVTQTPKHLITATGQRVTLRCSPRSGDLSVYWYQQSLDQGLQFLIQYYNGEERAKGNILERFSAQQFPDLHSELNLSSLELGDSALYFCASSPRHAFSGETQYFGPGTRLLVL.

This clone was detected a few times. This chain uses TRBV28 with TRBJ2-7; D not resolved. This CDR3 comprises 15 residues. Germline assignment: CDR1 MDHEN and CDR2 SYDVKM. Trimming removed 6 bases at V and 6 bases at J, with 21 bases between. CDR3 amino acids: CASRSPSRSPGEQYF. In DNA, the CDR3 is TGTGCCAGCAGGAGCCCCTCGCGGTCTCCTGGCGAGCAGTACTTC.

The CDR3 DNA follows: TGCGCCAGCAGCCTAGAGGGCAGAGGCGGCTACACCTTC. This sequence encodes CASSLEGRGGYTF. This chain links TRBV5-1 with TRBJ1-2, with D unresolved. V lost 4 bases and J 8 bases, leaving 15 bases between the germline ends. Per germline, CDR1 SGHRS and CDR2 YFSETQ. CDR3 length: 13 amino acids.

The V gene is TRBV7-6, the J gene TRBJ2-7; tentative D call: TRBD1 (6 bases). Germline values: CDR1 SGHVS, CDR2 FNYEAQ. The CDR3 totals 13 residues. V lost 4 bases and J lost 6, with 13 bases in between. CDR3 region: CASSSGTIGEQYF. The CDR3 coding sequence is TGTGCCAGCAGCTCCGGGACAATTGGCGAGCAGTACTTC.

CDR3 in DNA: TGTGCCAGCACCGGCGGGAGAAGGAACACTGAAGCTTTCTTT. This encodes CASTGGRRNTEAFF. J is TRBJ1-1 and V is TRBV6-1; D unresolved. Germline assignment: CDR1 MNHNS and CDR2 SASEGT. V gave up 7 bases and J gave up 1 base, with 13 bases separating them. This CDR3 has 14 residues.

This clone has a handful of counts. This CDR3 reads CASSYSDSYEQYF. The CDR3 DNA is TGTGCCAGCAGTTACTCGGACAGCTACGAGCAGTACTTC. The rearrangement uses TRBV6-6 and TRBJ2-7; TRBD1 might be the D (6 bases). Germline V gives CDR1 MNHNY, CDR2 SVGAGI (reference sequence). The V gene lost 0 bases and the J gene lost 3 bases, with 6 bases spanning the gap. The CDR3 sequence is 13 residues long.

The chain uses TRBV27 and TRBJ2-7, with TRBD1 identical over 8 bases. V lost 3 bases to trimming and J lost 3 bases; unmatched junction nucleotides: 10. CDR3 size: 16 residues. Germline loops: CDR1 MNHEY, CDR2 SMNVEV (reference sequence). DNA for the CDR3: TGTGCCAGCAGTTTCACACCAAGGACAGGGCGCTACGAGCAGTACTTC. Translation gives CASSFTPRTGRYEQYF.